This T cell receptor beta chain was recorded in a study of blood T cell repertoires in COVID-19 (dated by TCRdb to the early 2020s). Concerning the study at large: Samples from collaborators originated in the United States, Italy and Spain and spanned both the acute and convalescent phases of COVID-19. The material from the prospective study consisted of cDNA or gDNA derived from T cells, B-cell-depleted T cells, or PBMCs. Deeply sampled blood TCRbeta repertoires from subjects exposed to, actively infected with, or recovered from COVID-19 were included in the dataset. A freely available public database, intended as a resource for researchers studying the immune response to SARS-CoV-2, is where the repertoires were released. Samples were obtained from the ongoing ImmuneRACE study (first 160 participants) and from approximately 1,200 subjects provided by 6 global collaborators. A de-identified subject ID, COVID-19 status, age in years and sex were almost always included in the sample metadata. Where available, HLA class I and class II types were obtained from metadata supplied by the sample provider rather than from assay-based typing. Overall study outcomes, separate from this receptor: Clinical and demographic metadata were provided uncurated, with the amount varying by source and participant.

Collaborating institutions collected whole blood in K2EDTA tubes following their own protocols. Collaborator samples were shipped for TCRbeta analysis as frozen whole blood, isolated PBMCs, or DNA extracted from either sample type. Notes on this clone: There is no known antigen for this receptor. No much larger clone exists at a distance of one base, and base qualities are not known.

CDR1 and CDR2 are read off the germline V gene as SGDLS and YYNGEE. For this chain, trimming is 5 bases at the V end and 2 bases at the J end, and the number of junction bases without a gene match is 2. The CDR3, from cysteine to phenylalanine, totals 15 residues. The sequence is cut down to CDR3 DNA, 45 bases in frame from base 1. TCRbeta CDR3 regions were amplified from genomic DNA by means of the immunoSEQ Assay, a bias-controlled multiplex PCR. On the study's bioinformatics: The number of nucleated cells in each sample was estimated by amplification of reference gene primers within the assay. To quantify the absolute abundance of each unique TCRbeta CDR3 rearrangement, sequence reads were collapsed and filtered. Productive Simpson clonality was computed per sample as the square root of Simpson's diversity index over productive rearrangements. TCRdb holds this immuneACCESS table with in-frame rearrangements only. Some clones are missing; in checked studies, unresolved V genes explain under half, and the rest has no known cause. V and J calls and clone size follow that table, whereas D and trimming were derived from the DNA. Across this sample there are about 70,000 clones, with around 87% seen only once. Clones ranked in the top ten supply 4% to 5.5% of the sample.

This receptor chain uses TRBV9 and TRBJ2-2, with 11 bases matching TRBD2. The sequenced sample consisted of peripheral blood. This clonotype was sampled from a man aged 45-65 years with active COVID-19. The DNA sequence is TGTGCCAGCAGAGGGACTAGCGGTAACACCGGGGAGCTGTTTTTT. This yields the protein CASRGTSGNTGELFF.